This T cell receptor beta chain was sequenced for a study of OX40 agonist ivuxolimab in advanced cancers. Study details: Patients were infused with ivuxolimab every 2 weeks at 0.01 to 10 mg/kg.

Overall study results and limits: The CD4+ and CD8+ T cells in the blood had expanded clonally by week 6 at 0.1 to 3.0 mg/kg.

Sequenced by immunoSEQ multiplex PCR; TCRdb stores in-frame clones only, minus some. Of 100,000 to 150,000 clones listed, 80% to 95% are singletons. This clone was detected only once. The antigen is unknown. Sampling times: baseline, cycle 4 day 1, cycle 7 day 1. There are 15 residues in the CDR3. Unmatched junction bases numbered 14, after V lost 10 bases and J lost 5 bases. CDR1 SGHVS and CDR2 FQNEAQ come from the germline V gene. This TCR was recovered from an adult with an advanced solid tumor such as melanoma, head and neck, liver or kidney cancer. Sequencing used CD4+ or CD8+ T cells sorted from blood, obtained in a trial of the OX40 agonist ivuxolimab. The V and J genes are TRBV7-8 and TRBJ2-3; 8 bases match TRBD2. CDR3 loop: CATLRWGGGLDTQYF. The CDR3 region has the DNA TGTGCCACACTTCGGTGGGGCGGGGGGCTAGATACGCAGTATTTT.